These 18 T cell receptor beta chains share one sample of origin, sequenced in a study of patients and donors after allogeneic stem cell transplantation. One entry per CDR3 protein results from TCRdb running MiXCR on the RT-PCR reads. The sample consists of roughly 4,200 distinct CDR3 sequences, 20% to 30% of them appearing once. The source material was blood, either unsorted or a sorted T cell fraction (not recorded which). The receptor source for this set is a human donor who was either an allogeneic HSCT recipient or a stem cell or donor lymphocyte infusion donor (not recorded which). It is not recorded whose cells these are; they may come from a transplant donor.

The gene calls are TRBV5-1 and TRBJ1-2, with D hard to call. CDR3 length equals 13 residues. Per the germline V gene, CDR1 is SGHRS and CDR2 is YFSETQ. V lost 5 bases and J 4 bases, leaving 12 bases between the germline ends. The CDR3: CASSPAEGYGYTF. CDR3 DNA sequence: TGCGCCAGCAGTCCCGCTGAAGGCTATGGCTACACCTTC.

V usage is TRBV29-1 and J usage is TRBJ2-1; 9 bases align to TRBD2. Losses at the gene ends were 4 bases for V and 9 bases for J; bases not matched to a gene: 7. Germline assignment: CDR1 SQVTM and CDR2 ANQGSEA. The CDR3 contains 13 residues. DNA of the CDR3: TGCAGCGTTGCCGCTAGCGGGGAAGGTGAGCAGTTCTTC. Encoded protein: CSVAASGEGEQFF.

A remark on this clonotype: The junction does not match germline at one end; this may be a read error. The genes are TRBV11-1 and TRBJ2-1, with 11 bases identical to TRBD2. The CDR3 spans 16 residues. Germline-derived CDR1 and CDR2 are SGHAT and FQDESV (reference sequence). The CDR3 DNA sequence: TGTGCCAGCAGCCCCGACCCTACTAGCGGGAGTAATGAGCAGATCTTC. Amino acids: CASSPDPTSGSNEQIF.

The CDR3 sequence: CASNERRWPQHF. CDR3 bases: TGTGCCAGCAATGAAAGGCGATGGCCCCAGCATTTT. V gene TRBV6-2 or TRBV6-3 combines with J gene TRBJ1-5; no clear D. The germline gives CDR1 MNHEY, CDR2 SVGEGT. Trimming took 7 bases from V and 9 from J, leaving 13 bases between them. The CDR3 length is 12 residues.

V gene TRBV6-1 combines with J gene TRBJ2-5; D unclear. Trimming stripped 6 bases from V and 3 bases from J, with 8 bases between. This CDR3 region has 12 residues. Germline CDR1 MNHNS, CDR2 SASEGT. The CDR3 DNA reads TGTGCCAGCAGACACGCCAAAGAGACCCAGTACTTC. Protein sequence: CASRHAKETQYF.

This clonotype appeared a few times. V is TRBV5-1 and J is TRBJ2-3; D unresolved. Trimming removed 4 bases at V and 6 bases at J, with 15 bases between. Germline V gene lookup returns CDR1 SGHRS and CDR2 YFSETQ. This CDR3 contains 14 residues. CDR3 sequence (DNA): TGCGCCAGCAGCCTGGCATCCCCGCAGGATACGCAGTATTTT. Residues: CASSLASPQDTQYF. Variable domain in full (rest from reference TRBV5-1 and TRBJ2-3): KAGVTQTPRYLIKTRGQQVTLSCSPISGHRSVSWYQQTPGQGLQFLFEYFSETQRNKGNFPGRFSGRQFSNSRSEMNVSTLELGDSALYLCASSLASPQDTQYFGPGTRLTVL.

This clonotype was picked up a small number of times. This chain links TRBV11-3 with TRBJ2-3; D gene uncertain. The V end lost 9 bases, the J end lost 4 bases, and 14 bases lay between the germline ends. CDR1 is SGHNT and CDR2 is YENEEA in the germline V gene. There are 13 residues in the CDR3. The CDR3 nucleotides are TGTGCCAGTACCCGCGCCCTCTCAGATACGCAGTATTTT. Residues: CASTRALSDTQYF.

This chain uses TRBV2 with TRBJ2-1; TRBD1 matches 9 bases. The CDR3 is made up of 12 amino acids. Germline values: CDR1 SNHLY, CDR2 FYNNEI. J gave up 10 bases and V 6 bases, and 4 bases lay outside the gene matches. CDR3 bases: TGTGCCAGCAGACAGGGGGCCGACGAGCAGTTCTTC. Its protein product is CASRQGADEQFF. The variable domain in full, completed from reference TRBV2 and TRBJ2-1, reads EPEVTQTPSHQVTQMGQEVILRCVPISNHLYFYWYRQILGQKVEFLVSFYNNEISEKSEIFDDQFSVERPDGSNFTLKIRSTKLEDSAMYFCASRQGADEQFFGPGTRLTVL.

This clonotype was counted only a few times. The chain employs TRBV29-1 and TRBJ2-1; D assignment may be TRBD1 or TRBD2 (7 bases each). The CDR3 spans 14 residues. Germline V gene data show CDR1 as SQVTM and CDR2 as ANQGSEA. Trimming left V 7 bases short and J 10 bases short, with 23 bases between. CDR3 nucleotide sequence: TGCAGCGCCGCGCTGGGGGTGGGAGGGGGCGAGCAGTTCTTC. Protein sequence: CSAALGVGGGEQFF.

The chain is built from TRBV5-4 and TRBJ2-1; 8 nucleotides agree with TRBD2. The germline V gene encodes CDR1 SGHNT and CDR2 YYREEE (reference sequence). CDR3 length: 17 amino acids. J lost 7 bases, V lost 1 base, and 13 bases had no gene match. The CDR3 reads CASSLLGGPSGLNEQFF. The CDR3 DNA is TGTGCCAGCAGCTTGTTAGGCGGGCCTAGCGGGTTAAATGAGCAGTTCTTC.

The chain uses TRBV15 and TRBJ2-1, with D perhaps TRBD2 (5 bases). From germline, CDR1 is LNHNV and CDR2 YYDKDF (reference sequence). This CDR3 spans 12 amino acids. Trimming cost V 1 base and J 7 bases, with 5 bases left between them. For the CDR3, the DNA is TGTGCCACCAGCAGAGCGGGGAATGAGCAGTTCTTC. It encodes CATSRAGNEQFF.

The chain has TRBV19 and TRBJ2-7; 11 bases match TRBD2. The CDR3 is made up of 15 amino acids. J lost 6 bases, V lost 1 base, and 5 bases had no gene match. The germline CDR1 and CDR2 sequences are LNHDA and SQIVND (reference sequence). The CDR3 nucleotides read TGTGCCAGTAGTATAGCACTAGCGGGAGAGGGCGAGCAGTACTTC. This sequence encodes CASSIALAGEGEQYF.

The chain uses TRBV5-1 and TRBJ2-5; possible D gene TRBD2, 6 bases. The CDR3 has 14 residues. V lost 0 bases and J 1 base, leaving 7 bases between the germline ends. CDR1 is SGHRS, CDR2 YFSETQ, per germline. For the CDR3, the DNA is TGCGCCAGCAGCTTGGAACTAGCCCAAGAGACCCAGTACTTC. Translated, it gives CASSLELAQETQYF.

V and J are TRBV12-3 or TRBV12-4 and TRBJ2-5; either TRBD1 or TRBD2 may fit D (5 bases each). The CDR3 is made up of 14 amino acids. V dropped 6 bases and J dropped 3 bases, with 14 bases sitting between them. CDR3 region: CASRRGPEEETQYF. The CDR3 DNA follows: TGTGCCAGCAGGAGGGGACCTGAGGAAGAGACCCAGTACTTC.

This clonotype appeared a few times. J is TRBJ1-5 and V is TRBV30; D uncertain. V was shortened by 1 base and J by 6 bases, with 7 bases between the two germline ends. CDR1 GTSNPN and CDR2 SVGIG come from the germline V gene (reference sequence). There are 12 residues in the CDR3. CDR3 in amino acids: CAWSAPGQPQHF. The CDR3 DNA reads as TGTGCCTGGAGTGCTCCGGGTCAGCCCCAGCATTTT.

This clonotype is labeled medium-sized. The chain employs TRBV18 and TRBJ2-7; 10 nucleotides agree with TRBD1. After removal of 3 bases from V and 7 bases from J, the junction contained 3 bases not matched to a gene. The CDR3 spans 13 residues. Germline assignment: CDR1 KGHSH and CDR2 LQKENI. The CDR3 reads CASSPGTGDEQYF. CDR3 DNA: TGTGCCAGCTCACCGGGGACAGGGGATGAGCAGTACTTC. The full variable domain, with the rest looked up from reference TRBV18 and TRBJ2-7, is NAGVMQNPRHLVRRRGQEARLRCSPMKGHSHVYWYRQLPEEGLKFMVYLQKENIIDESGMPKERFSAEFPKEGPSILRIQQVVRGDSAAYFCASSPGTGDEQYFGPGTRLTVT.

This clonotype has more than one count but fewer than ten. This chain links TRBV18 with TRBJ2-7; D may be TRBD2 (5 bases). V was shortened by 6 bases and J by 5 bases, with 17 bases between the two germline ends. Germline CDR1 KGHSH, CDR2 LQKENI. The CDR3 spans 14 residues. Here the CDR3 DNA reads TGTGCCAGCTCCCTTCCCGGAGGTCCCAACGAGCAGTACTTC. This codes for CASSLPGGPNEQYF.

This clonotype ranks as medium-sized. The rearrangement uses TRBV7-2 and TRBJ2-5; D gene unclear. Germline V gene lookup returns CDR1 SGHTA and CDR2 FQGNSA. Trimming stripped 0 bases from V and 7 bases from J, with 6 bases between. The CDR3 sequence is 12 residues long. CDR3 sequence reads: CASSLAVGTQYF. The CDR3 DNA follows: TGTGCCAGCAGCTTAGCAGTGGGGACCCAGTACTTC.